The rows below give T cell receptor beta chains drawn from one sample of a study of T cell responses to AZD1222 COVID-19 vaccine. The method was immunoSEQ multiplex PCR; TCRdb's version includes in-frame clones alone and lacks a portion of them. The sample carries about 150,000 clones, about 85% recorded once. The sample was peripheral blood, taken on day 0 of AZD1222 vaccination. These receptors came from an adult in good health. Both conserved end residues are part of each CDR3. D genes are given only for firm matches. Clone size is stated in some rows and not others, as once, few, many or a class when expanded.

CDR3,DNA,V,size,J,D
CASSIGQGRYEQYF,TGTGCCAGCAGTATTGGACAGGGGCGGTACGAGCAGTACTTC,TRBV2,NA,TRBJ2-7,TRBD1
CASSTDRGSYNEQFF,TGTGCCAGCAGCACCGACAGGGGTTCCTACAATGAGCAGTTCTTC,TRBV7-6,NA,TRBJ2-1,TRBD1
CASRRGTASEQYF,TGTGCCAGTAGGAGGGGGACGGCAAGCGAGCAGTACTTC,TRBV19,once,TRBJ2-7,NA
CASSYYGTDTQYF,TGTGCCAGCAGTTACTACGGCACAGATACGCAGTATTTT,TRBV6-6,NA,TRBJ2-3,NA
CASSSQSDEQYF,TGTGCCAGCAGCTCGCAATCTGACGAGCAGTACTTC,TRBV7-9,NA,TRBJ2-7,NA
CASSLSAPTTGVGPYGYTF,TGTGCCAGCAGTTTATCGGCACCAACGACAGGGGTCGGGCCGTATGGCTACACCTTC,TRBV27,NA,TRBJ1-2,TRBD1
CASSLGRRGSEQYF,TGTGCCAGCAGCTTAGGGAGAAGGGGGTCGGAGCAGTACTTC,TRBV13,NA,TRBJ2-7,NA
CATSRGETGNQPQHF,TGTGCCACCAGCAGAGGGGAAACGGGCAATCAGCCCCAGCATTTT,TRBV15,once,TRBJ1-5,NA
CASSQDPGGENIQYF,TGCGCCAGCAGCCAAGATCCGGGGGGCGAAAACATTCAGTACTTC,TRBV4-3,NA,TRBJ2-4,NA
CASSLGAGRDSPLHF,TGTGCCAGCAGCTTAGGGGCCGGCCGGGATTCACCCCTCCACTTT,TRBV5-4,NA,TRBJ1-6,NA
CASSLAPGSTPSYEQYF,TGTGCCAGCAGCTTGGCCCCGGGGTCGACGCCCTCCTACGAGCAGTACTTC,TRBV5-6,NA,TRBJ2-7,NA
CASSQFGNAGELFF,TGTGCCAGCAGCCAATTTGGAAACGCCGGGGAGCTGTTTTTT,TRBV3-1/TRBV3-2,few,TRBJ2-2,NA
CASSETEAKNIQYF,TGTGCCAGCAGTGAGACCGAAGCCAAAAACATTCAGTACTTC,TRBV25-1,NA,TRBJ2-4,NA
CASTQGQNYNEQFF,TGTGCCAGCACCCAGGGGCAGAACTACAATGAGCAGTTCTTC,TRBV6-5,NA,TRBJ2-1,NA
CASSLQGRSTDTQYF,TGTGCCAGCAGCCTTCAGGGACGATCCACAGATACGCAGTATTTT,TRBV9,NA,TRBJ2-3,NA
CASSPGGSGGLGTQYF,TGTGCCAGCAGCCCGGGGGGGTCCGGGGGTCTTGGTACGCAGTATTTT,TRBV5-4,NA,TRBJ2-3,TRBD2
CASSFGQLNTGELFF,TGTGCCAGCAGCTTCGGTCAGTTGAACACCGGGGAGCTGTTTTTT,TRBV7-9,NA,TRBJ2-2,NA
CASSPPDGATNYGYTF,TGTGCCAGCAGTCCCCCGGACGGCGCGACTAACTATGGCTACACCTTC,TRBV28,NA,TRBJ1-2,NA
CASSLAPGDYEQYF,TGTGCCAGCAGCTTGGCGCCAGGGGACTACGAGCAGTACTTC,TRBV5-5,NA,TRBJ2-7,NA
CASINEGTYEQYF,TGTGCCAGTATAAATGAGGGGACCTACGAGCAGTACTTC,TRBV6-5,NA,TRBJ2-7,NA
CASSQDSLGYGYTF,TGTGCCAGCAGCCAAGATTCGCTCGGGTACGGCTACACCTTC,TRBV14,NA,TRBJ1-2,NA
CASKVGYGSYEQYF,TGTGCCAGCAAAGTTGGTTACGGCTCCTACGAGCAGTACTTC,TRBV27,NA,TRBJ2-7,NA
CASSLDGSLVYGYTF,TGCGCCAGCAGCTTGGATGGCAGTCTTGTCTATGGCTACACCTTC,TRBV5-1,NA,TRBJ1-2,NA
CASSLAGKNTEAFF,TGTGCCAGCAGTTTAGCGGGGAAGAACACTGAAGCTTTCTTT,TRBV28,NA,TRBJ1-1,NA
CASSLGQSYGYTF,TGTGCCAGCAGTTTAGGGCAGAGCTATGGCTACACCTTC,TRBV12-3/TRBV12-4,NA,TRBJ1-2,NA
CSVVRWDRALDTQYF,TGCAGCGTTGTAAGGTGGGACAGGGCTCTCGATACGCAGTATTTT,TRBV29-1,NA,TRBJ2-3,TRBD1
CASSENPGVYEQYF,TGCGCCAGCAGTGAGAATCCAGGCGTCTACGAGCAGTACTTC,TRBV10-1,NA,TRBJ2-7,NA
CASTLGGGYGYTF,TGTGCCAGCACCCTCGGGGGAGGCTATGGCTACACCTTC,TRBV7-2,NA,TRBJ1-2,NA
CASSQASGLGGELFF,TGTGCCAGCAGCCAAGCGTCCGGTCTCGGCGGGGAGCTGTTTTTT,TRBV4-2,NA,TRBJ2-2,NA
CASSRQGPDNSPLHF,TGTGCCAGCAGTCGACAGGGGCCCGATAATTCACCCCTCCACTTT,TRBV11-2,NA,TRBJ1-6,TRBD1
CASSPKSQNTEAFF,TGTGCCAGCAGCCCTAAATCCCAAAACACTGAAGCTTTCTTT,TRBV3-1/TRBV3-2,NA,TRBJ1-1,NA
CASSWELYNSPLHF,TGTGCCAGCAGTTGGGAATTATATAATTCACCCCTCCACTTT,TRBV6-5,NA,TRBJ1-6,NA
CASSEVGGSNTIYF,TGTGCCAGCAGTGAAGTGGGGGGATCGAACACCATATATTTT,TRBV6-1,NA,TRBJ1-3,NA
CASRAPGAAHSGANVLTF,TGTGCCAGCAGAGCCCCGGGGGCCGCCCACTCTGGGGCCAACGTCCTGACTTTC,TRBV7-2,NA,TRBJ2-6,NA
CASANYPGQRLTTNEKLFF,TGTGCCAGCGCGAATTATCCGGGACAGAGATTAACAACTAATGAAAAACTGTTTTTT,TRBV2,NA,TRBJ1-4,TRBD1
CASSLGFDNSPLHF,TGTGCCAGCAGCCTAGGGTTCGATAATTCACCCCTCCACTTT,TRBV5-5,NA,TRBJ1-6,NA
CASSEGGAMNEQYF,TGCGCCAGCAGCGAAGGAGGGGCTATGAACGAGCAGTACTTC,TRBV5-1,NA,TRBJ2-7,NA
CASSVAGYGYTF,TGTGCCAGCAGCGTAGCAGGCTATGGCTACACCTTC,TRBV9,NA,TRBJ1-2,NA
CASSDSPGTTEAFF,TGTGCCAGCAGTGACTCGCCGGGGACCACTGAAGCTTTCTTT,TRBV6-4,NA,TRBJ1-1,NA
CASSEAAGGNNQPQHF,TGTGCCAGCAGTGAAGCGGCAGGGGGCAACAATCAGCCCCAGCATTTT,TRBV6-1,once,TRBJ1-5,TRBD1
CASSLDEAAPQHF,TGTGCCAGCAGTTTGGATGAAGCGGCGCCCCAGCATTTT,TRBV11-2,NA,TRBJ1-5,NA
CASSRAGTNTDTQYF,TGCGCCAGCAGCCGGGCGGGGACCAACACAGATACGCAGTATTTT,TRBV5-1,NA,TRBJ2-3,NA
CASSTGGAQEKLFF,TGCGCCAGCAGTACAGGGGGCGCTCAGGAAAAACTGTTTTTT,TRBV5-1,NA,TRBJ1-4,TRBD1
CASSSGSSGNTIYF,TGCGCCAGCAGCTCAGGGAGCTCTGGAAACACCATATATTTT,TRBV5-1,NA,TRBJ1-3,NA
CASGSSVLTADTQYF,TGTGCCAGCGGGTCCTCAGTGCTCACCGCAGATACGCAGTATTTT,TRBV9,NA,TRBJ2-3,NA
CASSLGRESSGNTIYF,TGTGCCAGCAGCTTGGGGCGGGAGAGCTCTGGAAACACCATATATTTT,TRBV5-5,few,TRBJ1-3,NA
CSAQETGELFF,TGCAGTGCGCAGGAAACCGGGGAGCTGTTTTTT,TRBV20-1,NA,TRBJ2-2,NA
CASLGSTNEKLFF,TGTGCCAGCCTGGGGAGTACTAATGAAAAACTGTTTTTT,TRBV3-1/TRBV3-2,NA,TRBJ1-4,NA
CASSLGPDAEQFF,TGTGCCAGCAGCCTGGGGCCGGATGCGGAGCAGTTCTTC,TRBV7-2,NA,TRBJ2-1,NA
CASKTSGLASTDTQYF,TGTGCCAGCAAGACTAGCGGGCTAGCTAGCACAGATACGCAGTATTTT,TRBV2,NA,TRBJ2-3,TRBD2
CASSLVDRGSGNTIYF,TGTGCCAGCAGCTTAGTGGACAGGGGCTCTGGAAACACCATATATTTT,TRBV7-6,NA,TRBJ1-3,TRBD1
CASSQVQGAYGYTF,TGTGCCAGCAGCCAAGTCCAGGGGGCCTATGGCTACACCTTC,TRBV14,NA,TRBJ1-2,TRBD1
CASTAGQGFGYTF,TGTGCCAGCACCGCCGGACAGGGTTTTGGCTACACCTTC,TRBV28,once,TRBJ1-2,TRBD1
CASSFQGTAMHF,TGTGCCAGCAGCTTCCAGGGGACGGCTATGCATTTT,TRBV7-9,NA,TRBJ1-5,NA
CATKTGTLNNSPLHF,TGTGCCACCAAAACAGGAACCTTGAATAATTCACCCCTCCACTTT,TRBV15,NA,TRBJ1-6,NA